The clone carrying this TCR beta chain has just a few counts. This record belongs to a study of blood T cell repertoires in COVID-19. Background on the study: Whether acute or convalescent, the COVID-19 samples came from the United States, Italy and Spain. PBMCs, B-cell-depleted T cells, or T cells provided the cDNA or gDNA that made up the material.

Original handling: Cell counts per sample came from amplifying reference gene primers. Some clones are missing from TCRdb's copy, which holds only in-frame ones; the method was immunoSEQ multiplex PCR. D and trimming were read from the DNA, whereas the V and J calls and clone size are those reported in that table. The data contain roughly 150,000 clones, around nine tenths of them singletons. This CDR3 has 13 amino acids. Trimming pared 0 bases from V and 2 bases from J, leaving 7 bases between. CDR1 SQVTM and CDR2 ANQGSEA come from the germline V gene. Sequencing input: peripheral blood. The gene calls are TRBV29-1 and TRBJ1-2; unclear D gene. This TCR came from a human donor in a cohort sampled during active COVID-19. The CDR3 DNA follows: TGCAGCGTTGAAGAGGTCAGGAACTATGGCTACACCTTC. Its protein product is CSVEEVRNYGYTF.